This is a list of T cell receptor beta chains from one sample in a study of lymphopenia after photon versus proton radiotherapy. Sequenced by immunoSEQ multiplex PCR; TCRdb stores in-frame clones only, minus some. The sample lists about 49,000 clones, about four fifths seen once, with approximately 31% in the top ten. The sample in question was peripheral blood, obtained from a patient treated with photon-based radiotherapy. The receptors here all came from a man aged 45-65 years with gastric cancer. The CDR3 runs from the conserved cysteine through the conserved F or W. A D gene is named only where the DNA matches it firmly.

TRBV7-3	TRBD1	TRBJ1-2	TGTGCCAGCAGCTTAAGACAGGGAGACTCTAACTATGGCTACACCTTC	CASSLRQGDSNYGYTF
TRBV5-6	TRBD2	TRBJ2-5	TGTGCCAGCAGCTTGCGAGGGACTAGTTCGGGAGAGACCCAGTACTTC	CASSLRGTSSGETQYF
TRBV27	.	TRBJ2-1	TGTGCCAGCAGTTTTAGGACCTACAATGAGCAGTTCTTC	CASSFRTYNEQFF
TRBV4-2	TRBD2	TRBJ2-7	TGTGCCAGCAGCTTGCCCCGACATGGAGGGAGGGCATCATTACGCGAGCAGTACTTC	CASSLPRHGGRASLREQYF
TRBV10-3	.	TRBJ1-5	TGTGCCATCAGGGAGACAGAGGATCAGCCCCAGCATTTT	CAIRETEDQPQHF
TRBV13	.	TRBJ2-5	TGTGCCAGCAGCCTAACCCCCGTTGGAGGGACATCCTCGAGGAAGACCCAGTACTTC	CASSLTPVGGTSSRKTQYF
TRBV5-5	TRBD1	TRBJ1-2	TGTGCCAGCAGCCCCGCCCGGGACAGTATTAACTATGGCTACACCTTC	CASSPARDSINYGYTF
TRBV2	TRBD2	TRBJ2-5	TGTGCCAGCAGTGATCCTTCGCGGGAGGGGGGAGAGACCCAGTACTTC	CASSDPSREGGETQYF
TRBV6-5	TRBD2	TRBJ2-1	TGTGCCAGCAGTTACGCCGCTGGGCGGGAGAAGTTCTTC	CASSYAAGREKFF
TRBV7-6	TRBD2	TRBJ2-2	TGTGCCAGCAGACGGGAGGGTGGATTCACCGGGGAGCTGTTTTTT	CASRREGGFTGELFF
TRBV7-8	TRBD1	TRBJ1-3	TGTGCCAGCAGCTCATACGGGGGACAGGGTGACACCATATATTTT	CASSSYGGQGDTIYF
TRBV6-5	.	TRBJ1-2	TGTGCCAGCAGTTACCTCCTGCAGGGGGGCTACACCTTC	CASSYLLQGGYTF